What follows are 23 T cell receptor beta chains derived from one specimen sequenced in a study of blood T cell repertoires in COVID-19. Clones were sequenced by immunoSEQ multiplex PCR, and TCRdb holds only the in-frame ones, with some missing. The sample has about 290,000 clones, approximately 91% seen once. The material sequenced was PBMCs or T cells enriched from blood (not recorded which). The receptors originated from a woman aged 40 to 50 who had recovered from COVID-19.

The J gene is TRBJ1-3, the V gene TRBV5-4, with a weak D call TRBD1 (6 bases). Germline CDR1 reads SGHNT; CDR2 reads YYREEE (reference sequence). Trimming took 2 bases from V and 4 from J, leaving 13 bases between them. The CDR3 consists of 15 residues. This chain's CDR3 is CASSFGTGLGNTIYF. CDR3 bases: TGTGCCAGCAGCTTCGGTACAGGGTTGGGAAACACCATATATTTT.

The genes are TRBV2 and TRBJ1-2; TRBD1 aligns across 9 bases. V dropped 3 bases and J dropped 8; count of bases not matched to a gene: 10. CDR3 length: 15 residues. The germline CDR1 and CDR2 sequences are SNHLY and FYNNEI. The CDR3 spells CASSETRDREYGYTF. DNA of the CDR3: TGTGCCAGCAGTGAGACCCGGGACAGGGAATACGGCTACACCTTC.

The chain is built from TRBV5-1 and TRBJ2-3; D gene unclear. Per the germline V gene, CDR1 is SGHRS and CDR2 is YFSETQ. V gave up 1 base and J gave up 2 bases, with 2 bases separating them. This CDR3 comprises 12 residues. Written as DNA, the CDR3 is TGCGCCAGCAGCTTGTACACAGATACGCAGTATTTT. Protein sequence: CASSLYTDTQYF. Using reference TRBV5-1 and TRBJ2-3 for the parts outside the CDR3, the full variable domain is KAGVTQTPRYLIKTRGQQVTLSCSPISGHRSVSWYQQTPGQGLQFLFEYFSETQRNKGNFPGRFSGRQFSNSRSEMNVSTLELGDSALYLCASSLYTDTQYFGPGTRLTVL.

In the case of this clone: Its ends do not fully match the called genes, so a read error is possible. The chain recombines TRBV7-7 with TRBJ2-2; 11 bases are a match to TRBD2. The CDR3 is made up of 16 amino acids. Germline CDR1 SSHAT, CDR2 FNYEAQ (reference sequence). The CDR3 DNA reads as TGTGCTAGCAGCTTAGAACCTAGCGGGAGGCTCGGGGAGCTGTTTTTT. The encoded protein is CASSLEPSGRLGELFF.

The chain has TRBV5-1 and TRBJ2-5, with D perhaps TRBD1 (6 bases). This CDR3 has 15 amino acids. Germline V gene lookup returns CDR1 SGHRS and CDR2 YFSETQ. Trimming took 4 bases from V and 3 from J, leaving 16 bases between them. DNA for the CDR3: TGCGCCAGCAGCGAACGACAGGCATGGAAAGAGACCCAGTACTTC. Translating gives CASSERQAWKETQYF. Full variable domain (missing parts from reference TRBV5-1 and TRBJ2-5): KAGVTQTPRYLIKTRGQQVTLSCSPISGHRSVSWYQQTPGQGLQFLFEYFSETQRNKGNFPGRFSGRQFSNSRSEMNVSTLELGDSALYLCASSERQAWKETQYFGPGTRLLVL.

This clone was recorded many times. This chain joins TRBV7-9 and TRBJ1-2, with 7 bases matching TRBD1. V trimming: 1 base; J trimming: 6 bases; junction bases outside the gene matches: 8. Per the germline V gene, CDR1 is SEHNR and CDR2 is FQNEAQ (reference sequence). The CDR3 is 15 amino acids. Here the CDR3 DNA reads TGTGCCAGCAGCTTAGATAACAGGGGTTTTGATGGCTACACCTTC. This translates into CASSLDNRGFDGYTF.

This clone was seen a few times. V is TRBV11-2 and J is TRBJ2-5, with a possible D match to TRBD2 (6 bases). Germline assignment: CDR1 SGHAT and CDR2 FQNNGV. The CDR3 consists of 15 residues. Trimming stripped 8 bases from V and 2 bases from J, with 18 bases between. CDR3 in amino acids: CASCPPGAGQETQYF. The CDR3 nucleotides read TGTGCCAGCTGCCCCCCTGGGGCGGGGCAAGAGACCCAGTACTTC.

The CDR3 DNA sequence: TGTGCCAGCAGGAGACAGGGGGCTGGATACGAGCAGTACTTC. Translation gives CASRRQGAGYEQYF. The V call is TRBV6-5, the J call TRBJ2-7; TRBD1 matches at 10 bases. V lost 6 bases, J lost 4 bases, and 6 bases stayed unmatched. The germline V gene encodes CDR1 MNHEY and CDR2 SVGAGI. The CDR3 contains 14 residues.

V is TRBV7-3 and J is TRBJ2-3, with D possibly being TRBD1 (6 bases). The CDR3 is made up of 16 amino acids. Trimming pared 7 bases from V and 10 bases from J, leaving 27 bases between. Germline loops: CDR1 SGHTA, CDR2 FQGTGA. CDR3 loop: CASTLGRGLGAEAQYF. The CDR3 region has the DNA TGTGCCAGCACTCTAGGAAGGGGGTTAGGAGCTGAGGCGCAGTATTTT.

CDR3 DNA: TGTGCCAGCAGTTCGAGACAGGGGGGTCCTGAAGCTTTCTTT. This encodes CASSSRQGGPEAFF. This chain connects TRBV6-2 or TRBV6-3 to TRBJ1-1, with 9 bases lining up with TRBD1. The length of the CDR3 is 14 residues. Germline V gives CDR1 MNHEY, CDR2 SVGEGT. Unmatched junction bases numbered 6, after V lost 4 bases and J lost 6 bases.

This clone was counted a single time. The CDR3 DNA sequence: TGTGCCAGCAGCACACGGACAGGGGGCAACTATGGCTACACCTTC. It specifies CASSTRTGGNYGYTF. The chain has TRBV5-4 and TRBJ1-2; TRBD1 matches at 11 bases. CDR1 is SGHNT, CDR2 YYREEE, per germline (reference sequence). V lost 4 bases and J lost 2; bases outside the gene matches: 4. CDR3 length equals 15 residues.

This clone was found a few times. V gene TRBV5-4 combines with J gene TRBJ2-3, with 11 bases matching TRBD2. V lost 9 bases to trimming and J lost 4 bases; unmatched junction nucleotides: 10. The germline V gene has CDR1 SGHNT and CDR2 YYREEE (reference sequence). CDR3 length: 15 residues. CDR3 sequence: CATGPTSGVADTQYF. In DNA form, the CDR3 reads TGTGCCACAGGTCCGACTAGCGGGGTGGCAGATACGCAGTATTTT.

CDR3 protein: CASSPPGDNEKLFF. CDR3 nucleotides: TGTGCCAGCTCACCACCAGGGGATAATGAAAAACTGTTTTTT. The J gene is TRBJ1-4, the V gene TRBV18; D is possibly TRBD1 (5 bases). The V gene lost 0 bases and the J gene lost 4 bases, with 6 bases spanning the gap. The CDR3 is 14 residues long. The germline V gene has CDR1 KGHSH and CDR2 LQKENI.

Written as DNA, the CDR3 is TGTGCCAGCTCACCGGCAGAGAACACTGAAGCTTTCTTT. As protein: CASSPAENTEAFF. The rearrangement joins TRBV18 to TRBJ1-1; D remains ambiguous. CDR1 and CDR2 (germline): KGHSH, LQKENI. V was trimmed by 3 bases and J by 1 base, leaving 6 bases between them. The CDR3 spans 13 residues.

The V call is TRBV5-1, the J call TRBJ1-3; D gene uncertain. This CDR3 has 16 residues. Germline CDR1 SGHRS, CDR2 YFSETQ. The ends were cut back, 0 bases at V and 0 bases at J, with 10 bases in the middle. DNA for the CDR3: TGCGCCAGCAGCTTGGCCGCGGCCCGCTCTGGAAACACCATATATTTT. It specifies CASSLAAARSGNTIYF.

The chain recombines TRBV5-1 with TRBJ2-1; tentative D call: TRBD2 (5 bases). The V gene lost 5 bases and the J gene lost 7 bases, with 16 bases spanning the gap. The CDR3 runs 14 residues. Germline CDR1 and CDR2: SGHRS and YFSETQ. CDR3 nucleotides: TGCGCCAGCAGGGGGTGGGAGCCGGGAAATGAGCAGTTCTTC. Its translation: CASRGWEPGNEQFF.

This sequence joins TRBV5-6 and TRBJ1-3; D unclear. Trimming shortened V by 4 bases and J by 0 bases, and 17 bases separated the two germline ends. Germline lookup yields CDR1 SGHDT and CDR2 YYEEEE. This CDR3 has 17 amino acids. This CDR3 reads CASSLLGRRVSGNTIYF. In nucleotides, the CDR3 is TGTGCCAGCAGCCTGTTGGGGAGACGGGTCTCTGGAAACACCATATATTTT.

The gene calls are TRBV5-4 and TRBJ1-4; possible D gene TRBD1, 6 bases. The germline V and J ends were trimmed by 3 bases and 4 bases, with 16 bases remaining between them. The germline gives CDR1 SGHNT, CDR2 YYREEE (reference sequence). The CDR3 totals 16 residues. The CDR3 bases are TGTGCCAGCAGCTCAATCCAACAGGGATTTAATGAAAAACTGTTTTTT. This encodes CASSSIQQGFNEKLFF.

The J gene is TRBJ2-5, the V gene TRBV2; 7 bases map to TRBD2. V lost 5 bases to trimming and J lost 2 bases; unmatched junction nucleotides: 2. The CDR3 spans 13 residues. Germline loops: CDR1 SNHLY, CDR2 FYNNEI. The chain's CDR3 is CASSKRGQETQYF. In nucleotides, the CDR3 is TGTGCCAGCAGTAAGCGGGGTCAAGAGACCCAGTACTTC.

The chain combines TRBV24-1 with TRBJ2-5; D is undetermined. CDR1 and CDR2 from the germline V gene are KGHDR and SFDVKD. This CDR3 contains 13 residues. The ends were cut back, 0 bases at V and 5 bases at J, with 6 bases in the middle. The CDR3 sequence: CATSDLHTETQYF. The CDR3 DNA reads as TGTGCCACCAGTGATTTGCACACGGAGACCCAGTACTTC.

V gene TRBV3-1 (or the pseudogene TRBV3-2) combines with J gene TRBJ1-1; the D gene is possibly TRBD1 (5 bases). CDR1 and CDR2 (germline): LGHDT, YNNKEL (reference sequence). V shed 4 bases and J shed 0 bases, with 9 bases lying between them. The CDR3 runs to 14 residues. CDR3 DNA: TGTGCCAGCAGCCGCAGGGTTATGAACACTGAAGCTTTCTTT. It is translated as CASSRRVMNTEAFF.

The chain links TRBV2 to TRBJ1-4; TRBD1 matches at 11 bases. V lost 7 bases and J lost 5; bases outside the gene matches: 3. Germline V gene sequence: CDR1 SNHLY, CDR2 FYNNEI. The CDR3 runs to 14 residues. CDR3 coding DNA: TGTGCCAGCACCAGGGACAGGGGGAATGAAAAACTGTTTTTT. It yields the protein CASTRDRGNEKLFF.

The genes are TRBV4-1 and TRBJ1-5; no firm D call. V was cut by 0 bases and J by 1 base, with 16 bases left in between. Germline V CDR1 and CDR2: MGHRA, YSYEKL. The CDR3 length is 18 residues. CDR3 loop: CASSQDLPLPPSNQPQHF. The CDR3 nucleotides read TGCGCCAGCAGCCAAGATCTCCCTCTACCCCCCAGCAATCAGCCCCAGCATTTT.